This T cell receptor (beta chain) was found in a study of T-cell memory formation after mild COVID-19. In TCRdb, the 5' RACE reads were re-called with MiXCR into one record per CDR3 protein. This table has some 600,000 distinct CDR3 sequences, 15% to 20% appearing once. This clonotype showed up just a few times. What was sequenced was PBMCs or a T cell subset sorted from them (not recorded which). The clonotype was recovered from an adult woman who had mild COVID-19 (a few samples of this study predate the infection). Cell type and time point are not known.

CDR3 DNA sequence: TGTGCCAGCAGCTTCCTGGAGGGCTCCTACGAGCAGTACTTC. This codes for CASSFLEGSYEQYF. J is TRBJ2-7 and V is TRBV7-9; D is perhaps TRBD2 (6 bases). The germline V gene encodes CDR1 SEHNR and CDR2 FQNEAQ (reference sequence). The CDR3 extends over 14 amino acids. V gave up 3 bases and J gave up 0 bases, with 9 bases separating them.